A selection of T cell receptor beta chains follows, all from one sample in a study of CD8+ T cells in alopecia areata. The assay was immunoSEQ multiplex PCR, and TCRdb's table has in-frame clones only and misses some. Here the sample spans 170,000 or so clones, over 55% being singletons. The sample consisted of CD4+ T cells sorted from blood, taken at week 0. Every receptor here comes from a human donor with alopecia areata. The CDR3 runs from the conserved cysteine through the conserved F or W. A D gene is named only where the DNA matches it firmly. Clone size appears in some rows only: once, few, many, or a class for an expanded clone.

J gene,clone size,V gene,D gene,CDR3 protein,CDR3 DNA
TRBJ2-3,few,TRBV23-1,NA,CASTGRTQYF,TGCGCCAGCACCGGACGTACGCAGTATTTT
TRBJ2-3,few,TRBV9,NA,CASSVMRGTDTQYF,TGTGCCAGCAGCGTCATGAGGGGCACAGATACGCAGTATTTT
TRBJ2-5,NA,TRBV5-1,TRBD2,CASSWTSGAETQYF,TGCGCCAGCAGCTGGACTAGCGGGGCGGAGACCCAGTACTTC
TRBJ2-1,NA,TRBV19,NA,CASSNRGSYNEQFF,TGTGCCAGTAGTAACCGGGGATCCTACAATGAGCAGTTCTTC
TRBJ2-5,NA,TRBV15,TRBD2,CATSRDGGLAQETQYF,TGTGCCACCAGCAGAGACGGGGGACTAGCCCAAGAGACCCAGTACTTC
TRBJ2-3,few,TRBV29-1,NA,CSGGTDTQYF,TGCAGCGGAGGCACAGATACGCAGTATTTT
TRBJ1-2,NA,TRBV30,NA,CAWSVAGWGGYTF,TGTGCCTGGAGTGTCGCCGGGTGGGGTGGCTACACCTTC
TRBJ2-4,NA,TRBV9,NA,CASSVGVLAKNIQYF,TGTGCCAGCAGCGTAGGGGTTCTAGCCAAAAACATTCAGTACTTC
TRBJ1-2,NA,TRBV7-2,TRBD1,CASSLQRQGTYTF,TGTGCCAGCAGCTTGCAGAGACAGGGGACCTACACCTTC
TRBJ2-1,NA,TRBV29-1,TRBD1,CSVEPTGVGPYNEQFF,TGCAGCGTTGAACCTACAGGGGTCGGACCCTACAATGAGCAGTTCTTC
TRBJ1-1,NA,TRBV29-1,NA,CSVDPEVTEAFF,TGCAGCGTCGACCCCGAGGTGACTGAAGCTTTCTTT
TRBJ2-3,few,TRBV9,TRBD1,CASSVGLTGTDTQYF,TGTGCCAGCAGCGTAGGATTGACAGGGACAGATACGCAGTATTTT
TRBJ1-2,NA,TRBV9,NA,CASSVASGSGWGYTF,TGTGCCAGCAGCGTAGCTAGCGGATCCGGGTGGGGCTACACCTTC
TRBJ2-1,few,TRBV4-3,TRBD1,CASSQDQGAYNEQFF,TGCGCCAGCAGCCAAGATCAGGGGGCCTACAATGAGCAGTTCTTC
TRBJ2-3,NA,TRBV5-1,TRBD2,CASSWPTSGVPDTQYF,TGCGCCAGCAGCTGGCCCACTAGCGGGGTGCCCGATACGCAGTATTTT
TRBJ2-1,NA,TRBV28,TRBD2,CASPPSPGGPVNEQFF,TGTGCCAGCCCCCCCTCACCGGGGGGGCCGGTGAATGAGCAGTTCTTC
TRBJ2-7,NA,TRBV7-2,TRBD1,CASSLVVTGGPLYEQYF,TGTGCCAGCAGCTTAGTCGTGACAGGGGGCCCTTTGTACGAGCAGTACTTC
TRBJ2-5,NA,TRBV7-8,NA,CASSLIRRDSQETQYF,TGTGCCAGCAGCTTAATTCGGCGGGACTCCCAAGAGACCCAGTACTTC
TRBJ2-7,few,TRBV4-3,NA,CASSVSRADEQYF,TGCGCCAGCAGTGTTAGCAGGGCCGACGAGCAGTACTTC
TRBJ1-1,NA,TRBV30,NA,CAWSPWAGMAFF,TGTGCCTGGAGTCCTTGGGCAGGGATGGCTTTCTTT
TRBJ1-2,NA,TRBV29-1,TRBD1,CSVGQGGFNGYTF,TGCAGCGTCGGACAGGGAGGTTTTAATGGCTACACCTTC
TRBJ1-1,NA,TRBV30,TRBD1,CAWSDDRGTEAFF,TGTGCCTGGAGTGACGACAGGGGGACTGAAGCTTTCTTT
TRBJ2-2,once,TRBV19,NA,CASSGSTGELFF,TGTGCCAGTAGCGGGTCCACCGGGGAGCTGTTTTTT
TRBJ1-6,NA,TRBV9,NA,CASSVSDSYNSPLHF,TGTGCCAGCAGCGTGTCGGACAGCTATAATTCACCCCTCCACTTT
TRBJ2-7,NA,TRBV7-9,NA,CASSSYTNLYEQYF,TGTGCCAGCAGCTCTTACACGAACCTCTACGAGCAGTACTTC
TRBJ1-2,NA,TRBV9,NA,CASSVDRYYGYTF,TGTGCCAGCAGCGTAGATAGATACTATGGCTACACCTTC
TRBJ2-7,NA,TRBV30,NA,CAWSDRQPYEQYF,TGTGCCTGGAGTGATCGACAGCCCTACGAGCAGTACTTC
TRBJ2-7,NA,TRBV9,NA,CASSVAAGAYEQYF,TGTGCCAGCAGCGTAGCGGCAGGGGCCTACGAGCAGTACTTC
TRBJ2-1,NA,TRBV29-1,NA,CSVGSLSYNEQFF,TGCAGCGTTGGAAGCCTATCCTACAATGAGCAGTTCTTC
TRBJ2-7,NA,TRBV7-2,NA,CASSPPGGKQYF,TGTGCCAGCAGCCCGCCGGGGGGCAAGCAGTACTTC
TRBJ2-7,NA,TRBV4-3,NA,CASSQDPAGYEQYF,TGCGCCAGCAGCCAAGACCCCGCAGGCTACGAGCAGTACTTC
TRBJ1-1,NA,TRBV30,NA,CAWIRQAMNTEAFF,TGTGCCTGGATAAGACAGGCTATGAACACTGAAGCTTTCTTT
TRBJ2-1,NA,TRBV30,NA,CAWSVGVGEQFF,TGTGCCTGGAGTGTCGGGGTCGGTGAGCAGTTCTTC